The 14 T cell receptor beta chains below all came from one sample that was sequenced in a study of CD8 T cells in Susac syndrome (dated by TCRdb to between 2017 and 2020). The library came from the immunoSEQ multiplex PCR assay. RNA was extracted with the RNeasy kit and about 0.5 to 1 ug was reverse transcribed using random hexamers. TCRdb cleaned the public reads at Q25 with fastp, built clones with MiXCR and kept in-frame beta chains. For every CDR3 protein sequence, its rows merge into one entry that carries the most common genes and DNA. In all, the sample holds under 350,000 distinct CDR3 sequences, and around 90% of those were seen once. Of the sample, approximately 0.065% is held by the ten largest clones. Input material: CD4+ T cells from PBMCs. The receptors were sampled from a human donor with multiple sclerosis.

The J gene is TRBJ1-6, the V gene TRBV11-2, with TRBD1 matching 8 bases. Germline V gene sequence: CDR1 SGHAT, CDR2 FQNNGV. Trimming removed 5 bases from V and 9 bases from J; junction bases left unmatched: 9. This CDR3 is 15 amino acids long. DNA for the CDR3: TGTGCCAGCAGCGGTAGACAGGGGCTGGTTTCACCCCTCCACTTT. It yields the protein CASSGRQGLVSPLHF.

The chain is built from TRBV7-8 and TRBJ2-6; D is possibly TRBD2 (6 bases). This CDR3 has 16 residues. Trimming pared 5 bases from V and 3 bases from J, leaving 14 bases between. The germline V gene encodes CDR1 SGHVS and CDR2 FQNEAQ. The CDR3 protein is CASSRDLNFGANVLTF. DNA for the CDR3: TGTGCCAGCAGCAGGGACTTAAACTTTGGGGCCAACGTCCTGACTTTC.

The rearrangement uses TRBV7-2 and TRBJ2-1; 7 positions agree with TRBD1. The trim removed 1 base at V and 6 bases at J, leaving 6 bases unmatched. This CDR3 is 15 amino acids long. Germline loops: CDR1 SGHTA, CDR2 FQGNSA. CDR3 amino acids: CASSLVRQGGNEQFF. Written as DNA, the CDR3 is TGTGCCAGCAGCTTAGTCCGACAGGGTGGCAATGAGCAGTTCTTC.

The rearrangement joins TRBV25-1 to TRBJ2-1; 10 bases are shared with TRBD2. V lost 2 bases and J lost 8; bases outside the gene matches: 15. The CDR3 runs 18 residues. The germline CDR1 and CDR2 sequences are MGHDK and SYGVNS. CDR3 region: CASSEEGLANLREDEQFF. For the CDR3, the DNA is TGTGCCAGCAGTGAAGAGGGACTAGCGAACCTTCGGGAAGATGAGCAGTTCTTC.

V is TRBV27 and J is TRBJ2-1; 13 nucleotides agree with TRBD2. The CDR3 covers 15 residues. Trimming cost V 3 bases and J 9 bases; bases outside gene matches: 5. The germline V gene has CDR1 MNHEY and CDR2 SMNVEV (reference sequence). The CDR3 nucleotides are TGTGCCAGCAGTTTCGGGACTAGCGGGATTAGTGAGCAGTTCTTC. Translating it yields CASSFGTSGISEQFF.

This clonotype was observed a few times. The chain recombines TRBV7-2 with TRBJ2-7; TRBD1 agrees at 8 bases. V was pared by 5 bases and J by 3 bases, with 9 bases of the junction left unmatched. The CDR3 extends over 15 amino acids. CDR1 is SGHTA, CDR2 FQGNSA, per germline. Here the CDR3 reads CASSQRTGTSYEQYF. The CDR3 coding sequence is TGTGCCAGCAGCCAGAGGACAGGGACAAGCTACGAGCAGTACTTC. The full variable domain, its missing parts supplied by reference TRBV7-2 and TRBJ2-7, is GAGVSQSPSNKVTEKGKDVELRCDPISGHTALYWYRQSLGQGLEFLIYFQGNSAPDKSGLPSDRFSAERTGGSVSTLTIQRTQQEDSAVYLCASSQRTGTSYEQYFGPGTRLTVT.

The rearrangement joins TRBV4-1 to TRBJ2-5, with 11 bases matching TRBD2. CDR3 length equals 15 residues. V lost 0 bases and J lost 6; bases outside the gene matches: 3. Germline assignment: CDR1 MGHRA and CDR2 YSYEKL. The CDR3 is CASSQELAGVKTQYF. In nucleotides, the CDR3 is TGCGCCAGCAGCCAAGAACTAGCGGGGGTGAAGACCCAGTACTTC.

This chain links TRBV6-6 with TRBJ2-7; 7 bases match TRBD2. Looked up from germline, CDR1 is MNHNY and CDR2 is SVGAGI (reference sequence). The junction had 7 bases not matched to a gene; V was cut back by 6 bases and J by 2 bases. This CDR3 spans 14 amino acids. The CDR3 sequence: CASSDRTRTYEQYF. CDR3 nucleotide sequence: TGTGCCAGCAGCGACCGGACTAGAACCTACGAGCAGTACTTC.

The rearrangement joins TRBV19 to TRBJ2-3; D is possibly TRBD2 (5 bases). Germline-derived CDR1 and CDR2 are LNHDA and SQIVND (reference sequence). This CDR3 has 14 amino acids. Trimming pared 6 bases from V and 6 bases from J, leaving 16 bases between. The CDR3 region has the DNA TGTGCCAGTAGGAGCTCCGACCGGGATGATACGCAGTATTTT. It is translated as CASRSSDRDDTQYF.

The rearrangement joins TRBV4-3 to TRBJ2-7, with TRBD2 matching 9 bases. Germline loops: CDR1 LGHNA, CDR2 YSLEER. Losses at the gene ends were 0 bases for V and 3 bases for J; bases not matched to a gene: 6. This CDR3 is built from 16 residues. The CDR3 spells CASSQEPGLANYEQYF. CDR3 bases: TGCGCCAGCAGCCAAGAGCCGGGACTAGCAAACTACGAGCAGTACTTC.

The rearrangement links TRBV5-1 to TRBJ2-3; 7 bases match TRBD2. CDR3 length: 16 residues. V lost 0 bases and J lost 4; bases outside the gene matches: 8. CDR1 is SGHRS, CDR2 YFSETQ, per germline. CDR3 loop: CASSLDRREGADTQYF. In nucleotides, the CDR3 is TGCGCCAGCAGCTTGGATCGTAGGGAGGGTGCAGATACGCAGTATTTT.

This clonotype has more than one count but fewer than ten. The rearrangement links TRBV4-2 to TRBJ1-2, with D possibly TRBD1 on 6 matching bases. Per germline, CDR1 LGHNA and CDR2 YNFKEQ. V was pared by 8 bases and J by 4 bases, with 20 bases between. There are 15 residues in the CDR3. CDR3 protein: CASRSVGGRAYGYTF. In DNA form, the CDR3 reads TGTGCCAGCCGCAGCGTTGGGGGGCGCGCCTATGGCTACACCTTC.

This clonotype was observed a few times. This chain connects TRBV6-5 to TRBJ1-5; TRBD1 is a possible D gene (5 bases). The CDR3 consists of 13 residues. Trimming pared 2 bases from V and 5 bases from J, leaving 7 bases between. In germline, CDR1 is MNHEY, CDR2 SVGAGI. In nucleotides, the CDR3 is TGTGCCAGCAGTTACGGCAGGGATCAGCCCCAGCATTTT. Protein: CASSYGRDQPQHF.

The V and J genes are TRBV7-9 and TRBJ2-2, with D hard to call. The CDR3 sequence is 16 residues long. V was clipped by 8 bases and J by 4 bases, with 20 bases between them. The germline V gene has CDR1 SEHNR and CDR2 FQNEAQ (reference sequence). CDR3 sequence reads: CASLPSGIVVTGELFF. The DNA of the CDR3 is TGTGCCAGCCTTCCTTCGGGTATCGTTGTCACCGGGGAGCTGTTTTTT.